Shown below are 11 T cell receptor beta chains from a single sample sequenced in a study of OX40 agonist ivuxolimab in advanced cancers. Measured with immunoSEQ multiplex PCR; TCRdb has only the in-frame clones, and not every one. Of 40,000 to 45,000 clones listed, 75% to 90% were seen once; the top ten hold over 0.3%. Sequencing was performed on CD4+ or CD8+ T cells sorted from blood, taken in a trial of the OX40 agonist ivuxolimab. The receptors shown here come from an adult with an advanced solid tumor such as melanoma, head and neck, liver or kidney cancer.

The J gene is TRBJ1-1, the V gene TRBV11-2; TRBD1 matches at 8 bases. J was trimmed by 8 bases and V by 5 bases; bases with no gene match: 7. The CDR3 has 13 residues. Germline CDR1 reads SGHAT; CDR2 reads FQNNGV. The CDR3: CASSPGQGLEAFF. The CDR3 region has the DNA TGTGCCAGCAGCCCTGGACAGGGTCTCGAAGCTTTCTTT. Looking up the rest from reference TRBV11-2 and TRBJ1-1 gives the full variable domain: EAGVAQSPRYKIIEKRQSVAFWCNPISGHATLYWYQQILGQGPKLLIQFQNNGVVDDSQLPKDRFSAERLKGVDSTLKIQPAKLEDSAVYLCASSPGQGLEAFFGQGTRLTVV.

The chain recombines TRBV10-3 with TRBJ2-7, with D possibly being TRBD1 (6 bases). Trimming cost V 9 bases and J 4 bases, with 13 bases left between them. The CDR3 contains 12 residues. The germline gives CDR1 ENHRY, CDR2 SYGVKD. CDR3 sequence (DNA): TGTGCCATGGGGATACAGGGATACGAGCAGTACTTC. Protein: CAMGIQGYEQYF.

V and J are TRBV5-6 and TRBJ2-7; 8 nucleotides align to TRBD1. The CDR3 has 16 residues. In germline, CDR1 is SGHDT, CDR2 YYEEEE. V trimming: 3 bases; J trimming: 3 bases; junction bases outside the gene matches: 11. The CDR3 protein is CASSSSGQGVYYEQYF. DNA of the CDR3: TGTGCCAGCAGCTCCTCCGGACAGGGCGTTTACTACGAGCAGTACTTC.

V usage is TRBV15 and J usage is TRBJ2-5; the match to TRBD2 covers 9 bases. Germline lookup yields CDR1 LNHNV and CDR2 YYDKDF (reference sequence). V shed 4 bases and J 5 bases; nucleotides not matched to a gene: 5. The CDR3 spans 14 residues. This CDR3 is CATSNSGRWETQYF. CDR3 bases: TGTGCCACCAGCAATAGCGGGAGATGGGAGACCCAGTACTTC.

This clone was seen only a few times. The chain carries TRBV7-6 and TRBJ2-2; possibly TRBD1 or TRBD2 for D (5 bases each). The CDR3 contains 13 residues. V was clipped by 5 bases and J by 8 bases, with 12 bases between them. In germline, CDR1 is SGHVS, CDR2 FNYEAQ. The chain's CDR3 is CASSHRDEGELFF. CDR3 bases: TGTGCCAGCAGCCACCGGGACGAAGGGGAGCTGTTTTTT.

The CDR3 is CASSLGQSNQPQHF. The CDR3 DNA follows: TGTGCCAGCAGCCTTGGACAGAGCAATCAGCCCCAGCATTTT. The V call is TRBV7-2, the J call TRBJ1-5; possibly TRBD1 for D (6 bases). This CDR3 spans 14 amino acids. Germline V lookup: CDR1 SGHTA, CDR2 FQGNSA. V dropped 5 bases and J dropped 1 base, with 9 bases sitting between them. Based on the CDR3 plus reference TRBV7-2 and TRBJ1-5, the full variable domain is GAGVSQSPSNKVTEKGKDVELRCDPISGHTALYWYRQSLGQGLEFLIYFQGNSAPDKSGLPSDRFSAERTGGSVSTLTIQRTQQEDSAVYLCASSLGQSNQPQHFGDGTRLSIL.

The V and J genes are TRBV5-8 and TRBJ1-5; D is ambiguous. The CDR3 runs 14 residues. With 3 bases removed from V and 6 bases from J, the gap between germline ends came to 13 bases. The germline V gene has CDR1 SGHTS and CDR2 YDEGEE. CDR3 sequence reads: CASSSLVGTQPQHF. Here the CDR3 DNA reads TGTGCCAGCAGCTCCCTCGTTGGTACTCAGCCCCAGCATTTT.

The chain uses TRBV5-4 and TRBJ2-5, with D hard to call. Germline CDR1 SGHNT, CDR2 YYREEE (reference sequence). The CDR3 loop spans 14 amino acids. Trimming took 0 bases from V and 4 from J, leaving 10 bases between them. The CDR3 loop is CASSLDLTGETQYF. DNA of the CDR3: TGTGCCAGCAGCTTGGACCTGACTGGAGAGACCCAGTACTTC.

The V call is TRBV19, the J call TRBJ1-1; the D is unclear. CDR3 length: 11 residues. Germline CDR1 reads LNHDA; CDR2 reads SQIVND (reference sequence). Trimming pared 5 bases from V and 6 bases from J, leaving 7 bases between. The CDR3 region has the DNA TGTGCCAGTAGTCGGAGCCCTGAAGCTTTCTTT. It specifies CASSRSPEAFF.

The chain carries TRBV30 and TRBJ1-5; D may be TRBD1 (5 bases). Trimming removed 2 bases at V and 5 bases at J, with 10 bases between. CDR1 and CDR2 from the germline V gene are GTSNPN and SVGIG (reference sequence). The CDR3 totals 13 residues. CDR3 nucleotide sequence: TGTGCCTGGAGTCTTGGGGGACATCAGCCCCAGCATTTT. Translation: CAWSLGGHQPQHF.

This chain uses TRBV5-6 with TRBJ1-3; a weak D match, TRBD1 (6 bases). The CDR3 runs to 16 residues. V was trimmed by 4 bases and J by 4 bases, leaving 18 bases between them. Germline loops: CDR1 SGHDT, CDR2 YYEEEE. CDR3 region: CASSRGASVIGNTIYF. The CDR3 nucleotides are TGTGCCAGCAGCCGGGGGGCCTCGGTTATCGGAAACACCATATATTTT.